One sample yielded the 5 T cell receptor beta chains listed below, sequenced in a study of long-term antiretroviral therapy in people with HIV. A v3.0 immunoSEQ assay was performed at survey level. Profiling relied on immunoSEQ multiplex PCR, and the TCRdb table lists in-frame clones only, not all of them. The table records around 20,000 clones, roughly nine tenths of them present only once. This sample comprised unsorted PBMCs, obtained 4.2 years after starting antiretroviral therapy. Source of these receptors: a man aged 45-65 years with HIV.

This chain links TRBV19 with TRBJ2-3; 8 bases are a match to TRBD1. This CDR3 has 16 residues. The V gene end was trimmed by 4 bases and the J gene end by 2 bases; junction bases not matched to a gene: 8. The germline V gene has CDR1 LNHDA and CDR2 SQIVND (reference sequence). CDR3 bases: TGTGCCAGTAGTACTCCACAGGGGGGAGTCACAGATACGCAGTATTTT. Its protein is CASSTPQGGVTDTQYF.

CDR3 protein: CSVAGDLNTGELFF. CDR3 nucleotides: TGCAGCGTTGCAGGGGACCTGAACACCGGGGAGCTGTTTTTT. This chain links TRBV29-1 with TRBJ2-2; weak D call: TRBD1 (6 bases). The CDR3 runs to 14 residues. CDR1 is SQVTM and CDR2 is ANQGSEA in the germline V gene. Trimming cost V 4 bases and J 1 base, with 10 bases left between them.

The chain uses TRBV19 and TRBJ1-5; tentatively, D is TRBD1 (5 bases). This CDR3 has 17 residues. Germline CDR1 reads LNHDA; CDR2 reads SQIVND (reference sequence). V was cut by 7 bases and J by 4 bases, with 23 bases left in between. CDR3 nucleotides: TGTGCCAGTACCGAAACTGGGGGGACCGACCTTAATCAGCCCCAGCATTTT. Translation: CASTETGGTDLNQPQHF.

V usage is TRBV6-5 and J usage is TRBJ2-7; D is undetermined. Trimming stripped 6 bases from V and 1 base from J, with 10 bases between. Germline V lookup: CDR1 MNHEY, CDR2 SVGAGI. The CDR3 runs to 13 residues. CDR3 in amino acids: CASSVGWSYEQYF. CDR3 DNA sequence: TGTGCCAGCAGCGTAGGGTGGTCCTACGAGCAGTACTTC.

This clone was recorded only once. The J gene is TRBJ1-2, the V gene TRBV5-1; a possible D gene is TRBD1 (5 bases). This CDR3 has 16 amino acids. Germline V lookup: CDR1 SGHRS, CDR2 YFSETQ. The V gene lost 0 bases and the J gene lost 7 bases, with 19 bases spanning the gap. CDR3 protein: CASSLASGTLGSGYTF. Here the CDR3 DNA reads TGCGCCAGCAGCTTGGCATCTGGGACCTTGGGTTCTGGCTACACCTTC.